Listed here is a single TCR beta chain. In germline, CDR1 is SQVTM, CDR2 ANQGSEA. V gave up 2 bases and J gave up 4 bases, with 14 bases separating them. The CDR3 is 14 amino acids. These data originate in a study of cytomegalovirus exposure and HLA in healthy donors. The study ran its PCR with 60 Vbeta and 13 Jbeta primers. The method was immunoSEQ multiplex PCR; TCRdb's version includes in-frame clones alone and lacks a portion of them. Among about 87,000 clones listed, over 70% were seen once. The rearrangement links TRBV29-1 to TRBJ1-1, with unresolved D. The clonotype originates from a man younger than 40 in good health and CMV-seropositive. The sequencing sample was made of PBMCs. The CDR3 loop reads CSVELSGGFTEAFF. In DNA, the CDR3 is TGCAGCGTTGAATTGAGTGGAGGGTTCACTGAAGCTTTCTTT. Using reference TRBV29-1 and TRBJ1-1 for the parts outside the CDR3, the full variable domain is SAVISQKPSRDICQRGTSLTIQCQVDSQVTMMFWYRQQPGQSLTLIATANQGSEATYESGFVIDKFPISRPNLTFSTLTVSNMSPEDSSIYLCSVELSGGFTEAFFGQGTRLTVV.